Shown below are 22 T cell receptor beta chains from a single sample sequenced in a study of blood T cell repertoires in COVID-19. This table comes from immunoSEQ multiplex PCR, and its TCRdb copy is limited to in-frame clones, with some not included. The table lists 300,000 to 450,000 clones, over 75% of them singletons. Sequencing used PBMCs or T cells enriched from blood (not recorded which). The receptors come from a young woman who had recovered from COVID-19.

The genes are TRBV7-9 and TRBJ2-5, with 7 bases fitting TRBD2. The CDR3 extends over 14 amino acids. The germline V gene encodes CDR1 SEHNR and CDR2 FQNEAQ (reference sequence). The V and J ends lost 4 bases and 14 bases, in that order; junction bases with no gene match: 16. This CDR3 is CASSSRGRVQGVYF. The DNA of the CDR3 is TGTGCCAGCAGCTCCCGTGGGAGGGTGCAGGGCGTTTACTTC.

The chain joins TRBV5-4 to TRBJ1-2, with TRBD1 matching 9 bases. Germline values: CDR1 SGHNT, CDR2 YYREEE (reference sequence). CDR3 length: 14 residues. Germline trimming cut 1 base from V and 2 bases from J; bases unmatched to any gene: 0. The CDR3 loop is CASSLTGGNYGYTF. Here the CDR3 DNA reads TGTGCCAGCAGCTTGACAGGGGGCAACTATGGCTACACCTTC.

The rearrangement uses TRBV4-1 and TRBJ2-7; D gene ambiguous. Per germline, CDR1 MGHRA and CDR2 YSYEKL. The V and J ends lost 2 bases and 1 base respectively, with 15 bases between them. The CDR3 is 16 residues long. CDR3 DNA sequence: TGCGCCAGCAGCCAAATCATGTTGGCTTTATCCTACGAGCAGTACTTC. Protein product: CASSQIMLALSYEQYF.

The DNA of the CDR3 is TGTGCCAGCAGCTCTCCCCGGGGGGGGAACTATGGCTACACCTTC. Translating it yields CASSSPRGGNYGYTF. This rearrangement joins TRBV7-9 to TRBJ1-2; D is possibly TRBD1 (5 bases). V lost 4 bases to trimming and J lost 2 bases, with 14 bases between them. CDR1 is SEHNR, CDR2 FQNEAQ, per germline (reference sequence). The CDR3 extends over 15 amino acids.

The V gene is TRBV19, the J gene TRBJ2-7; a possible D gene is TRBD1 (6 bases). Germline values: CDR1 LNHDA, CDR2 SQIVND (reference sequence). The CDR3 consists of 14 residues. The germline V and J ends were trimmed by 3 bases and 5 bases, with 14 bases remaining between them. CDR3 sequence: CASSMATGRHEQYF. The CDR3 DNA is TGTGCCAGTAGTATGGCGACAGGTCGCCACGAGCAGTACTTC.

The chain uses TRBV7-6 and TRBJ2-5; a possible D gene is TRBD1 (5 bases). Germline V gene lookup returns CDR1 SGHVS and CDR2 FNYEAQ. The CDR3 is 12 residues long. Trimming stripped 7 bases from V and 0 bases from J, with 6 bases between. CDR3 amino acids: CASTGNQETQYF. The CDR3 region has the DNA TGTGCCAGCACAGGGAACCAAGAGACCCAGTACTTC.

J is TRBJ2-1 and V is TRBV5-4; 12 bases line up with TRBD1. V lost 3 bases and J lost 8; bases outside the gene matches: 9. This CDR3 contains 16 residues. The germline V gene encodes CDR1 SGHNT and CDR2 YYREEE (reference sequence). The CDR3 DNA follows: TGTGCCAGCAGCTACAAGACCGGGACAGGGGGCGATGAGCAGTTCTTC. Its translation: CASSYKTGTGGDEQFF.

The chain uses TRBV27 and TRBJ1-1; 7 nucleotides line up with TRBD1. Germline assignment: CDR1 MNHEY and CDR2 SMNVEV (reference sequence). Trimming removed 4 bases from V and 1 base from J; junction bases left unmatched: 3. The CDR3 contains 14 residues. The CDR3 DNA follows: TGTGCCAGCAGTTCGACAGGGCCGAACACTGAAGCTTTCTTT. Translated: CASSSTGPNTEAFF.

Here the CDR3 DNA reads TGTGCCAGCAGCTTCTTAGAGCAGTACTTC. Translated, it gives CASSFLEQYF. This chain connects TRBV5-8 to TRBJ2-7; the D is unclear. The germline V and J ends were trimmed by 2 bases and 7 bases, with 4 bases remaining between them. CDR3 length: 10 amino acids. The germline CDR1 and CDR2 sequences are SGHTS and YDEGEE.

V gene TRBV4-3 combines with J gene TRBJ1-2, with D perhaps TRBD1 (5 bases). The V end was cut by 1 base, the J end by 2 bases, with 29 bases between. The CDR3 extends over 21 amino acids. Germline CDR1 LGHNA, CDR2 YSLEER. CDR3 protein: CASSQVMGNWGKGEVNYGYTF. The CDR3, as DNA: TGCGCCAGCAGCCAAGTGATGGGGAACTGGGGCAAAGGGGAGGTGAACTATGGCTACACCTTC.

The gene calls are TRBV19 and TRBJ1-6; 9 nucleotides match TRBD1. V lost 7 bases, J lost 10 bases, and 11 bases stayed unmatched. Germline assignment: CDR1 LNHDA and CDR2 SQIVND (reference sequence). The CDR3 runs to 15 residues. The DNA of the CDR3 is TGTGCCAGTAATACTGGACAGGGGAATGGATCACCCCTCCACTTT. Translated: CASNTGQGNGSPLHF.

The chain recombines TRBV12-3 or TRBV12-4 with TRBJ1-3; 9 bases are a match to TRBD1. The CDR3 runs 12 residues. Germline trimming cut 6 bases from V and 8 bases from J; bases unmatched to any gene: 2. CDR3 in amino acids: CASRGQGYTIYF. Written as DNA, the CDR3 is TGTGCCAGCAGGGGACAGGGCTACACCATATATTTT.

The V gene is TRBV3-1 (or the pseudogene TRBV3-2), the J gene TRBJ2-7, with TRBD1 identical over 9 bases. Germline CDR1 reads LGHDT; CDR2 reads YNNKEL (reference sequence). The CDR3 runs to 14 residues. Germline trimming cut 4 bases from V and 4 bases from J; bases unmatched to any gene: 5. CDR3 nucleotide sequence: TGTGCCAGCAGCCCAACCGGGACAGGGTACGAGCAGTACTTC. Translated: CASSPTGTGYEQYF.

The rearrangement links TRBV15 to TRBJ1-2; 7 positions match TRBD1. The CDR3 spans 14 residues. V lost 0 bases to trimming and J lost 12 bases; unmatched junction nucleotides: 10. CDR1 and CDR2 (germline): LNHNV, YYDKDF (reference sequence). The chain's CDR3 is CATSRDARQGLDTF. CDR3 coding DNA: TGTGCCACCAGCAGAGATGCGCGACAGGGCTTGGACACCTTC.

The rearrangement uses TRBV16 and TRBJ2-1, with TRBD2 matching 12 bases. The CDR3 runs to 14 residues. Trimming took 2 bases from V and 9 from J; bases not matched to a gene: 2. The germline V gene has CDR1 KGHSY and CDR2 FQNENV. The CDR3, as DNA: TGTGCCAGCAGCCAAGCTAGCGGGGGGGGTGAGCAGTTCTTC. Amino acids: CASSQASGGGEQFF.

The V call is TRBV7-9, the J call TRBJ1-2; possibly TRBD1 for D (5 bases). The CDR3 runs 14 residues. Germline V CDR1 and CDR2: SEHNR, FQNEAQ (reference sequence). V was pared by 5 bases and J by 2 bases, with 12 bases between. CDR3 in DNA: TGTGCCAGCAGCCCGCGGGACGGAAACTATGGCTACACCTTC. Translating gives CASSPRDGNYGYTF.

This rearrangement joins TRBV19 to TRBJ2-2; 7 bases are shared with TRBD2. V shed 1 base, J shed 0 bases, and the junction held 14 bases outside the gene matches. The CDR3 extends over 20 amino acids. The germline CDR1 and CDR2 sequences are LNHDA and SQIVND (reference sequence). The CDR3 coding sequence is TGTGCCAGTAGTATAGGGAGGAAACTGGGAGGGCAATCGAACACCGGGGAGCTGTTTTTT. This encodes CASSIGRKLGGQSNTGELFF.

The CDR3 bases are TGCGCCAGCAGGGACGGGACAGGGGCCGGCGAGCAGTACTTC. This gives the protein CASRDGTGAGEQYF. The chain is built from TRBV5-1 and TRBJ2-7; 10 bases map to TRBD1. CDR3 length: 14 amino acids. The J segment lost 6 bases and the V segment lost 5 bases, leaving 8 bases of the junction unmatched. Looked up from germline, CDR1 is SGHRS and CDR2 is YFSETQ.

The table lists this clone with a count of one. The V gene is TRBV28, the J gene TRBJ2-5; D gene unclear. The V end was cut by 4 bases, the J end by 7 bases, with 10 bases between. CDR1 MDHEN and CDR2 SYDVKM come from the germline V gene. This CDR3 has 12 residues. The CDR3 sequence is CASSSERRTQYF. In DNA form, the CDR3 reads TGTGCCAGCAGTTCGGAGAGGAGGACCCAGTACTTC. The variable domain in full, completed from reference TRBV28 and TRBJ2-5, reads DVKVTQSSRYLVKRTGEKVFLECVQDMDHENMFWYRQDPGLGLRLIYFSYDVKMKEKGDIPEGYSVSREKKERFSLILESASTNQTSMYLCASSSERRTQYFGPGTRLLVL.

This clone was counted a single time. The genes are TRBV5-1 and TRBJ2-1; tentative D call: TRBD2 (6 bases). The CDR3 length is 15 residues. Germline CDR1 SGHRS, CDR2 YFSETQ. Trimming shortened V by 4 bases and J by 1 base, and 12 bases separated the two germline ends. CDR3 coding DNA: TGCGCCAGCAGCCTCGGGGGTCCTTCCTACAATGAGCAGTTCTTC. Protein: CASSLGGPSYNEQFF.

This clone was seen only a few times. V is TRBV7-9 and J is TRBJ1-5; 7 bases match TRBD1. There are 15 residues in the CDR3. V was clipped by 0 bases and J by 6 bases; unmatched bases: 5. Germline V gene sequence: CDR1 SEHNR, CDR2 FQNEAQ (reference sequence). The CDR3 spells CASSLAEGAGQPQHF. Written as DNA, the CDR3 is TGTGCCAGCAGCTTAGCCGAGGGGGCTGGTCAGCCCCAGCATTTT.

The chain links TRBV5-1 to TRBJ2-5, with D possibly TRBD2 on 6 matching bases. This CDR3 has 14 residues. The V end lost 4 bases, the J end lost 5 bases, and 15 bases lay between the germline ends. The germline V gene encodes CDR1 SGHRS and CDR2 YFSETQ. This CDR3 reads CASSPGAGRETQYF. The CDR3 DNA sequence: TGCGCCAGCAGCCCTGGGGCGGGAAGGGAGACCCAGTACTTC.